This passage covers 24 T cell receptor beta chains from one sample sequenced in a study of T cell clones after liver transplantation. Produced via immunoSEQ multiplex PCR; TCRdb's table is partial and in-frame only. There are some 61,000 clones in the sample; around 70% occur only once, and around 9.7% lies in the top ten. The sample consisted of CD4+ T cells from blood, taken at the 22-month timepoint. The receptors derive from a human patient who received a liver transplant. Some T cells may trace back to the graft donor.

CDR3 bases: TGCAGTGCTAGGAGAGACCCGGAGCAGTACTTC. Its translation is CSARRDPEQYF. The chain uses TRBV20-1 and TRBJ2-7; D ambiguous. Germline-derived CDR1 and CDR2 are DFQATT and SNEGSKA (reference sequence). The CDR3 spans 11 residues. Between the trimmed V and J ends, which lost 3 bases and 7 bases, there was a span of 10 bases.

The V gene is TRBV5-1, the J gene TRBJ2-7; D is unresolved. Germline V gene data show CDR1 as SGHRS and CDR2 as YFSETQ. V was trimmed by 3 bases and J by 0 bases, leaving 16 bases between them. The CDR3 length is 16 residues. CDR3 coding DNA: TGCGCCAGCAGCTCGGGCATGACCTCGTACTCCTACGAGCAGTACTTC. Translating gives CASSSGMTSYSYEQYF.

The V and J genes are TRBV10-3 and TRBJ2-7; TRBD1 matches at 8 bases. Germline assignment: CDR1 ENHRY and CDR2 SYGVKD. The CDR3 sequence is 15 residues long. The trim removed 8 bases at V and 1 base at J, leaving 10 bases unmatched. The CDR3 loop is CAIGPQTGVSYEQYF. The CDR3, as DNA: TGTGCCATCGGACCGCAGACAGGGGTTTCCTACGAGCAGTACTTC.

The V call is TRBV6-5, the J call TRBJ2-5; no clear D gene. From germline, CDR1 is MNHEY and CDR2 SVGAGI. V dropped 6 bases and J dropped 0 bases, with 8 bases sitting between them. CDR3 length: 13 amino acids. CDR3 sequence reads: CASRASDQETQYF. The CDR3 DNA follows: TGTGCCAGCAGAGCCAGTGACCAAGAGACCCAGTACTTC.

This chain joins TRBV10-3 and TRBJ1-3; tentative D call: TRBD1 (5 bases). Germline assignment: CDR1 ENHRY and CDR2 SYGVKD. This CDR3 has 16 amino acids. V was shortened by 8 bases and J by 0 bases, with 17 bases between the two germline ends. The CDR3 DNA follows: TGTGCCATCGGGCCGGGACGGGGCTTCTCTGGAAACACCATATATTTT. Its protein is CAIGPGRGFSGNTIYF.

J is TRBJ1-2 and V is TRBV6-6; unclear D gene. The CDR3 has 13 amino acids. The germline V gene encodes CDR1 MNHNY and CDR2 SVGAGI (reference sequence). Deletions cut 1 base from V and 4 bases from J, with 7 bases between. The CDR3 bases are TGTGCCAGCAGTTACTGGAGCACCTATGGCTACACCTTC. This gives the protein CASSYWSTYGYTF.

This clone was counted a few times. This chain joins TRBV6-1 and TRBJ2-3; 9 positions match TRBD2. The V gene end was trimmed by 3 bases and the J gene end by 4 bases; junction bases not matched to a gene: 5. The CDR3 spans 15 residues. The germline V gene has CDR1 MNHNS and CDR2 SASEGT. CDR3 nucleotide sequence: TGTGCCAGCAGTGAGGGCGGGGGGGTGGCAGATACGCAGTATTTT. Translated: CASSEGGGVADTQYF.

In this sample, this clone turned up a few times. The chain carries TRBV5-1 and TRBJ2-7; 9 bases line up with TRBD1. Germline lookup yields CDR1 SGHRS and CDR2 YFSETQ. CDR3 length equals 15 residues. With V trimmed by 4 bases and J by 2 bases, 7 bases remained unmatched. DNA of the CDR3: TGCGCCAGCAGCAAAGAGACAGGGGGGGCCTACGAGCAGTACTTC. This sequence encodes CASSKETGGAYEQYF.

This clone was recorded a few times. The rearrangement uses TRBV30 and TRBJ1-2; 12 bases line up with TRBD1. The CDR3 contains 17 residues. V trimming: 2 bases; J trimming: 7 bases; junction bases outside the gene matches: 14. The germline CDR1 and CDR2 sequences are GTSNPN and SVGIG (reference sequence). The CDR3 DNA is TGTGCCTGGAGTTCGACCGGGACAGGGGGCGCGGTGTCTGGCTACACCTTC. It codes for CAWSSTGTGGAVSGYTF.

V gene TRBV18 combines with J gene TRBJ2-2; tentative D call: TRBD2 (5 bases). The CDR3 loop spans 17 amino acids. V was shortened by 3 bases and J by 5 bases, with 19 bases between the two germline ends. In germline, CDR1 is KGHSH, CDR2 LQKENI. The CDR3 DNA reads TGTGCCAGCTCACCCAGCGAGAGGGCTCTTGGGACCGGGGAGCTGTTTTTT. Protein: CASSPSERALGTGELFF.

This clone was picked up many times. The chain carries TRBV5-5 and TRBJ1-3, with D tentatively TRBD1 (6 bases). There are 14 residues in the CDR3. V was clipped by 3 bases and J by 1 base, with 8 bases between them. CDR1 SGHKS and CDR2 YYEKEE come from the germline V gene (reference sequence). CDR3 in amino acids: CASSYRVSGNTIYF. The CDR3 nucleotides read TGTGCCAGCAGCTACAGGGTGTCTGGAAACACCATATATTTT.

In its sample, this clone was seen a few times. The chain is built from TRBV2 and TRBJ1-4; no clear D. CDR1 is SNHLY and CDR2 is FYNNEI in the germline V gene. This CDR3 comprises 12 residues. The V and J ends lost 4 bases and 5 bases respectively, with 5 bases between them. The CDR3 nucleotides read TGTGCCAGCAGTGGCACAAATGAAAAACTGTTTTTT. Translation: CASSGTNEKLFF.

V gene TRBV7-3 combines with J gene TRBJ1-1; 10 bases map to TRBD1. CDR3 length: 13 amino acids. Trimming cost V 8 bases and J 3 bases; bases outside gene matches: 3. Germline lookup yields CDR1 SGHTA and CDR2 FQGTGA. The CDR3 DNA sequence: TGTGCCAGCCGAGGGACAGGGGACACTGAAGCTTTCTTT. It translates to CASRGTGDTEAFF.

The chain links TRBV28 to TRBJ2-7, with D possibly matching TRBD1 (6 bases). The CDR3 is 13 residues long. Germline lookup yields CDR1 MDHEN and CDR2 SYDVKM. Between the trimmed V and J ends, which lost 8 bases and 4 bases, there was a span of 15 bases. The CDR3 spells CASLSSGTYEQYF. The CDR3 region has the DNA TGTGCCAGCTTATCGTCGGGGACATACGAGCAGTACTTC.

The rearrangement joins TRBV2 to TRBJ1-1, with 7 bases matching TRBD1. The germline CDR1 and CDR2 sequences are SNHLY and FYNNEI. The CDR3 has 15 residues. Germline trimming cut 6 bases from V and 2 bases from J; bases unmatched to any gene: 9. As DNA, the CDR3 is TGTGCCAGCAGCAAAAGACAGGGTCCAAACACTGAAGCTTTCTTT. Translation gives CASSKRQGPNTEAFF.

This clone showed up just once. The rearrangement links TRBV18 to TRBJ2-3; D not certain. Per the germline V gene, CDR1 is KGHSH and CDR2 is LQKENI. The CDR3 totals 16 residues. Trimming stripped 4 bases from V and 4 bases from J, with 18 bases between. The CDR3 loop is CASSREAGPGADTQYF. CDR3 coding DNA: TGTGCCAGCTCACGAGAGGCAGGCCCTGGCGCAGATACGCAGTATTTT. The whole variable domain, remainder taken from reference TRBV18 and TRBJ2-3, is NAGVMQNPRHLVRRRGQEARLRCSPMKGHSHVYWYRQLPEEGLKFMVYLQKENIIDESGMPKERFSAEFPKEGPSILRIQQVVRGDSAAYFCASSREAGPGADTQYFGPGTRLTVL.

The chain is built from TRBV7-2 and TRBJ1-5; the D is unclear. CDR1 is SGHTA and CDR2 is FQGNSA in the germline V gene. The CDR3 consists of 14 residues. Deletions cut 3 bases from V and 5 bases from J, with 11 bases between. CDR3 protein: CASSLGSGYQPQHF. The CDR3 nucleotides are TGTGCCAGCAGCTTGGGATCCGGGTATCAGCCCCAGCATTTT.

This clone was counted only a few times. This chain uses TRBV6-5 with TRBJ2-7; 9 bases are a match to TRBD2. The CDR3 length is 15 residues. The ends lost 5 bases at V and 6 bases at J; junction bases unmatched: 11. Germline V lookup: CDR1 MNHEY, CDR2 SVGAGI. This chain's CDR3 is CASSRLGGGALEQYF. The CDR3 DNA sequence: TGTGCCAGCAGTAGACTGGGCGGGGGGGCACTCGAGCAGTACTTC.

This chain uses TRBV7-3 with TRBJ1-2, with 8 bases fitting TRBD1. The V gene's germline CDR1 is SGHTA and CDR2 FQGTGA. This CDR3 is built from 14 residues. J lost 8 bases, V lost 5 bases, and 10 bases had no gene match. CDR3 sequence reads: CASSPQGQGQGYTF. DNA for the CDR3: TGTGCCAGCAGCCCACAAGGACAGGGTCAAGGCTACACCTTC.

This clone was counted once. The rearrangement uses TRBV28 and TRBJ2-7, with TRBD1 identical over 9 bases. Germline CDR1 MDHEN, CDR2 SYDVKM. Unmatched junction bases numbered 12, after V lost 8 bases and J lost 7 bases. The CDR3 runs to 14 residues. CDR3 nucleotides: TGTGCCAGCGGCGAACCGGGACAGGGAAAAGAGCAGTACTTC. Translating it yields CASGEPGQGKEQYF.

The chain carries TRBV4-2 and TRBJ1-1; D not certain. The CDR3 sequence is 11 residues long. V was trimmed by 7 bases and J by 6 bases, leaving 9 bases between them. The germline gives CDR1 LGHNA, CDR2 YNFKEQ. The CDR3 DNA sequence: TGTGCCAGCACCGGGGAGGCTGAAGCTTTCTTT. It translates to CASTGEAEAFF.

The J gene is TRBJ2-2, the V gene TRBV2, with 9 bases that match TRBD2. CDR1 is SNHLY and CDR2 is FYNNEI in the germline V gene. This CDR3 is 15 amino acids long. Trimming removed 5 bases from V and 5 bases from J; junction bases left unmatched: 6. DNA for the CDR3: TGTGCCAGCAGTTCAGGACTAGCGTGGACCGGGGAGCTGTTTTTT. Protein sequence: CASSSGLAWTGELFF.

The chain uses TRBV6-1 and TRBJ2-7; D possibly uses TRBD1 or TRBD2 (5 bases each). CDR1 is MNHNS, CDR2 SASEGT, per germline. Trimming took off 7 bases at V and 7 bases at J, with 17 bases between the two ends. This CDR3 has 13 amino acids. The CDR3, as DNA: TGTGCCAGCACTGGGTCCGGGACGGGAGAGCAGTACTTC. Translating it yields CASTGSGTGEQYF.

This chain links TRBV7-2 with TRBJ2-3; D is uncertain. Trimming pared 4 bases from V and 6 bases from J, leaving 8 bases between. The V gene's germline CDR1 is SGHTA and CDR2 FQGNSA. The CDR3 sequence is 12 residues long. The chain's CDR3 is CASSWSLDTQYF. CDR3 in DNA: TGTGCCAGCAGCTGGTCCCTGGATACGCAGTATTTT.